This T cell receptor beta chain was sequenced in a study of regulatory T cells in long-lasting Graves disease. Study details: The study counted Graves' disease as persistent given over 5 years of antithyroid drugs and positive TSH receptor antibodies.

As regards this clonotype: The antigen remains undetermined.

V was clipped by 8 bases and J by 2 bases, with 13 bases between them. The V gene's germline CDR1 is SGHTA and CDR2 FQGNSA. CDR3 length: 14 amino acids. Time point indicated: persistent/refractory GD, antithyroid drugs over 5 years with positive TRAb. PBMC-derived RNA was used for the TCR library. The TCR beta library used iRepertoire HTBI primers with Arm-PCR amplification of CDR3. The authors' processing: Some 60 TRBV and about 14 TRBJ segments were identified across samples. Using its own MiXCR run on the multiplex PCR reads, TCRdb lists one record per CDR3 protein. What appears here as the V and J calls and clone size reflects TCRdb's work, not the paper's. The profile covers approximately 440,000 distinct CDR3 sequences, with roughly a quarter appearing a single time and about a quarter taken by the ten largest. Study-level results: New patients shared roughly 980 public clonotypes, fewer than the 2,500 to 3,500 shared by persistent patients.

Source: peripheral blood mononuclear cells (PBMCs), taken when the disease was refractory, from a patient treated with antithyroid drugs. The TCR comes from a female donor with Graves disease. The chain is built from TRBV7-2 and TRBJ1-3, with unresolved D. CDR3 DNA: TGTGCCAGCCAGATTGTGAGGGCTGGAAACACCATATATTTT. Encoded protein: CASQIVRAGNTIYF. Drawing the rest from reference TRBV7-2 and TRBJ1-3, the complete variable domain is GAGVSQSPSNKVTEKGKDVELRCDPISGHTALYWYRQSLGQGLEFLIYFQGNSAPDKSGLPSDRFSAERTGGSVSTLTIQRTQQEDSAVYLCASQIVRAGNTIYFGEGSWLTVV.